The sequence of this T cell receptor beta chain was determined in a study of CD8 T cells in Susac syndrome. On the study more broadly: At the time of blood draw, patients with Susac syndrome were therapy-naive, receiving corticosteroids, or receiving intravenous immunoglobulin alone.

The germline V gene has CDR1 SGHRS and CDR2 YFSETQ. Trimming shortened V by 3 bases and J by 0 bases, and 13 bases separated the two germline ends. The CDR3 covers 15 residues. RNA amounts of 0.5 to 1 ug underwent reverse transcription with random hexamers. TCRdb re-analysed the immunoSEQ multiplex PCR reads in MiXCR, keeping a single row per CDR3 protein. The data show roughly 200,000 distinct CDR3 sequences, 94% seen once. This rearrangement joins TRBV5-1 to TRBJ2-7; no clear D. This clonotype was sampled from a human donor with Susac syndrome. Material: CD4+ T cells from PBMCs. CDR3 protein: CASSSSVGSSYEQYF. CDR3 coding DNA: TGCGCCAGCAGCTCTTCGGTAGGCAGCTCCTACGAGCAGTACTTC.